This T cell receptor (beta chain) came from a study of cytomegalovirus exposure and HLA in healthy donors. Study-wide points: Presence/absence analyses took donor sequencing depth as roughly uniform. The study flagged about 150 TCR beta chains as cytomegalovirus-associated. Among TCR beta chains of equal frequency, HLA-associated ones were more clonally expanded in a later analysis.

Notes on this clone: What it binds is not known.

The CDR3 has 15 residues. V was trimmed by 10 bases and J by 5 bases, leaving 21 bases between them. Looked up from germline, CDR1 is SGHNT and CDR2 is YYREEE (reference sequence). PCR involved 60 Vbeta and 13 Jbeta primers. The repertoire was sequenced with immunoSEQ multiplex PCR; TCRdb's copy has only in-frame clones and lacks some. In the table there are around 220,000 clones, under 80% of which are singletons. The sequenced sample was PBMCs. The chain links TRBV5-4 to TRBJ2-2; a weak D match, TRBD2 (6 bases). This clonotype was obtained from a girl aged 2 to 10 in good health and CMV-seronegative. Here the CDR3 DNA reads TGTGCCCTCCGGGAGATGGACAAAGGGACCGGGGAGCTGTTTTTT. This gives the protein CALREMDKGTGELFF.